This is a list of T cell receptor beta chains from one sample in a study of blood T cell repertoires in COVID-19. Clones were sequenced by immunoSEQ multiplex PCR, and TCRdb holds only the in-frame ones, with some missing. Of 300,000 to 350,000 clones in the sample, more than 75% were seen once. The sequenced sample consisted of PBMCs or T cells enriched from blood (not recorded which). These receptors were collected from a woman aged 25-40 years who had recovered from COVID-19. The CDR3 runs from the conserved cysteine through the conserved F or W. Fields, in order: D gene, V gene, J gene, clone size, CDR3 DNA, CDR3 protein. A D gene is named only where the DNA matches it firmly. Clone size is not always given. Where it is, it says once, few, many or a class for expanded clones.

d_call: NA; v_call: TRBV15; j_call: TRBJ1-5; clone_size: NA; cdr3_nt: TGTGCCACCAGCAGGAGTCAGGGTAACAATCAGCCCCAGCATTTT; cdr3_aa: CATSRSQGNNQPQHF
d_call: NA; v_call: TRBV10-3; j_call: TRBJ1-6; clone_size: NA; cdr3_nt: TGTGCCATCAGTGATCGGGGGGCGGATTATAATTCACCCCTCCACTTT; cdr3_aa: CAISDRGADYNSPLHF
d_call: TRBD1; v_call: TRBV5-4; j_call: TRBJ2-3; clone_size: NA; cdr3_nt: TGTGCCAGCAGCCAGGAGACAGGGGATACGCAGTATTTT; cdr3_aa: CASSQETGDTQYF
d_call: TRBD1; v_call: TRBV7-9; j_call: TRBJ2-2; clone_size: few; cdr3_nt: TGTGCCAGCAGCTTAGGGACAGGGGGCCGGACCACCGGGGAGCTGTTTTTT; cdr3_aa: CASSLGTGGRTTGELFF
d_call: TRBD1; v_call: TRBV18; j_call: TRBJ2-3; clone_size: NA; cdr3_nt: TGTGCCAGCTCACCTTCGCCATATCAGGGGACAGTTCCTACGCAGTATTTT; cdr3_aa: CASSPSPYQGTVPTQYF
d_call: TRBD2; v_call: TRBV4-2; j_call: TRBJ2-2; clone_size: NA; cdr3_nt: TGTGCCAGCAGCCAACTACGACTAGCGGGGGGGAACACCGGGGAGCTGTTTTTT; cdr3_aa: CASSQLRLAGGNTGELFF
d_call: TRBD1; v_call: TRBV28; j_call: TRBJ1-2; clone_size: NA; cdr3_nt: TGTGCCAGCAGCCTGGGACAGGGCGACTATGGCTACACCTTC; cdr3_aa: CASSLGQGDYGYTF
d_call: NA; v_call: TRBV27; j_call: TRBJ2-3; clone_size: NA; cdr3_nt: TGTGCCAGCAGTTTATGGCAGGGAGGAGATACGCAGTATTTT; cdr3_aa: CASSLWQGGDTQYF
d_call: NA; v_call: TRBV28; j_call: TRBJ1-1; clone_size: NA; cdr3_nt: TGTGCCAGCAGTTCCCGGGGGTCCATGAACACTGAAGCTTTCTTT; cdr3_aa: CASSSRGSMNTEAFF
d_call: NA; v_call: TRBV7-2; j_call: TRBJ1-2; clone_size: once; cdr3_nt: TGTGCCAGCAGCTTAGCCCAGGGAAACTATGGCTACACCTTC; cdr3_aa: CASSLAQGNYGYTF
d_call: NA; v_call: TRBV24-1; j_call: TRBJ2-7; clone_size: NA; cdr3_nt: TGTGCCACCAGTGATTCGGGACTTAACTCCTACGAGCAGTACTTC; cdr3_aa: CATSDSGLNSYEQYF
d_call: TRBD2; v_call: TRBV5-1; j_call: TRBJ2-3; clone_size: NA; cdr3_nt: TGCGCCAGCAGCTTGGAAGGTAGCGGGGGAACAGATACGCAGTATTTT; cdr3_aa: CASSLEGSGGTDTQYF
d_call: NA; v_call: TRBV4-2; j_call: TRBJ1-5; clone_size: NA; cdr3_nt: TGTGCCAGCAGCCAAGATCTGGACACCTATCAGCCCCAGCATTTT; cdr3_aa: CASSQDLDTYQPQHF
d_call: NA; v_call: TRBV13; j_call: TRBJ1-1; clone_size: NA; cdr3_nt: TGTGCCAGCAGCGCCTTAACTTCCGGACGGGGGAACACTGAAGCTTTCTTT; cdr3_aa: CASSALTSGRGNTEAFF
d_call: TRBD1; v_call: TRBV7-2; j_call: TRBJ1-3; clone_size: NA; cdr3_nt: TGTGCCAGCAGCTTAGCAGCAGGGGGCGGAAACACCATATATTTT; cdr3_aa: CASSLAAGGGNTIYF
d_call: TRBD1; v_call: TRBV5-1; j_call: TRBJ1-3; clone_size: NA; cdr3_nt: TGCGCCAGCAGCCTCCAGGGGGCTGGAAACACCATATATTTT; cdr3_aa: CASSLQGAGNTIYF
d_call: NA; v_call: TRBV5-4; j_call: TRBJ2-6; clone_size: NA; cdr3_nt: TGTGCCAGCAGCAGTGTCGGGACTGGGGCCAACGTCCTGACTTTC; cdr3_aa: CASSSVGTGANVLTF
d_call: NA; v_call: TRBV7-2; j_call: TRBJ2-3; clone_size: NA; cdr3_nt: TGTGCCAGCAGCTTCCGGGAATCTACGCAGTATTTT; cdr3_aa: CASSFRESTQYF
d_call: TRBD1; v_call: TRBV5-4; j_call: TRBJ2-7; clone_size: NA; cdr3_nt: TGTGCCAGCAGCTGGGGGACAGGGAACTACGAGCAGTACTTC; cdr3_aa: CASSWGTGNYEQYF
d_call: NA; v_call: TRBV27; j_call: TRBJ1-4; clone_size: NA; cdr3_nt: TGTGCCAGCAGTTTCCGGGGGACTAATGAAAAACTGTTTTTT; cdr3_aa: CASSFRGTNEKLFF
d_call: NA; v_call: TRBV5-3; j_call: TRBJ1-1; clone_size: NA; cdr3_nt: TGTGCCAGAAGTTCTGACTGGAACACTGAAGCTTTCTTT; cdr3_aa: CARSSDWNTEAFF